The clone carrying this T cell receptor (beta chain) occurred many times. What it binds is not known. This sample is drawn from a study of T cells in Graves' hyperthyroidism and ophthalmopathy. About the research overall: The authors collected peripheral blood at initial diagnosis, before any treatment.

Authors of the study amplified TCR beta CDR3 regions from RNA transcripts. HTBI primers were the set used in a first-round RT-PCR of the TCR CDR3. TCRdb re-called the multiplex PCR reads with MiXCR, one entry per CDR3 protein. The sample carries around 250,000 distinct CDR3 sequences, more than 20% recorded once. CDR1 and CDR2 from the germline V gene are MNHEY and SVGAGI. The CDR3 extends over 16 amino acids. J lost 1 base, V lost 2 bases, and 7 bases had no gene match. Study-wide results and limits: With a median lead of about six months before onset, the model predicted ophthalmopathy.

The chain employs TRBV6-5 and TRBJ2-5; 7 positions agree with TRBD2. The sequenced sample was blood. The receptor was isolated from a woman between 40 and 50 years old with Graves' ophthalmopathy. The DNA of the CDR3 is TGTGCCAGCAGTTACGGGGCTAGCGGCCTCCAAGAGACCCAGTACTTC. Its protein product is CASSYGASGLQETQYF.